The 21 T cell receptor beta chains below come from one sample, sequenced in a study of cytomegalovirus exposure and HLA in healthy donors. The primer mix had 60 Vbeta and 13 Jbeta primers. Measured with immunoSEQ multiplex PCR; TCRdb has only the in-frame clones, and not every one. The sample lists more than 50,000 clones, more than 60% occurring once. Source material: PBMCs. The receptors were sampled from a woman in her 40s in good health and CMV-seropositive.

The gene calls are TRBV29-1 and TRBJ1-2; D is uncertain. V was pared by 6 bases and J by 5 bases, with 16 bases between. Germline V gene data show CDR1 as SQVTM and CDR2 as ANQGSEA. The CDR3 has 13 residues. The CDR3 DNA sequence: TGCAGCGTGGATCTAGGCACTGCTTATGGCTACACCTTC. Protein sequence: CSVDLGTAYGYTF.

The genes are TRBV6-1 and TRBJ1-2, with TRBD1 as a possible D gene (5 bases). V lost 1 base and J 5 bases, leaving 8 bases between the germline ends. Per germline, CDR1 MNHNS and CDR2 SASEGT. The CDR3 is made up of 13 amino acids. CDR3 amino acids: CASSEGGVYGYTF. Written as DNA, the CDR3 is TGTGCCAGCAGTGAAGGGGGGGTTTATGGCTACACCTTC.

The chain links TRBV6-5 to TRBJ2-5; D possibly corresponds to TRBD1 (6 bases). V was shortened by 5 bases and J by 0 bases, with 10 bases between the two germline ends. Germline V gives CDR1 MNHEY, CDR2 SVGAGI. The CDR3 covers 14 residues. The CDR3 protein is CASSIGQHQETQYF. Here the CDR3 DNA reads TGTGCCAGCAGTATCGGACAGCACCAAGAGACCCAGTACTTC.

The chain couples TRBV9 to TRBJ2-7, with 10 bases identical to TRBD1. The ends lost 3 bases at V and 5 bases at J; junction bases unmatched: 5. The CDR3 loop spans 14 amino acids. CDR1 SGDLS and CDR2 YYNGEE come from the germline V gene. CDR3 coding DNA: TGTGCCAGCAGCGACTCAGACAGGGGGCACGAGCAGTACTTC. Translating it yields CASSDSDRGHEQYF.

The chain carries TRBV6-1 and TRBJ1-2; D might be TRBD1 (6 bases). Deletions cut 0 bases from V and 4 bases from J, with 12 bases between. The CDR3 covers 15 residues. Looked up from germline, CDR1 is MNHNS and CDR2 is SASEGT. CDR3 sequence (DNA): TGTGCCAGCAGTGAAGCGCGGACAGTCGTCTATGGCTACACCTTC. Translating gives CASSEARTVVYGYTF.

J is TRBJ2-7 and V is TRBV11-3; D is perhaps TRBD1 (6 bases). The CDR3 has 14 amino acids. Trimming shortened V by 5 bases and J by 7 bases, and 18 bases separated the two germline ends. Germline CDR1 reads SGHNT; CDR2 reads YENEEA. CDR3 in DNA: TGTGCCAGCAGCCCAGCGGCAGGGGAGTATGAGCAGTACTTC. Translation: CASSPAAGEYEQYF.

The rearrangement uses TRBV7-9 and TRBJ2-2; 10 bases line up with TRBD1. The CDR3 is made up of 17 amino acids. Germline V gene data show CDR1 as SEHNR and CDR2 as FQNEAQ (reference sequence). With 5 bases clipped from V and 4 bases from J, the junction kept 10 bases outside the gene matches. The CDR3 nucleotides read TGTGCCAGCAGCGACGCCGGCCGGACAGGGGGCACCGGGGAGCTGTTTTTT. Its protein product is CASSDAGRTGGTGELFF. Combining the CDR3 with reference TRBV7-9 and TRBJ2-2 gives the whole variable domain DTGVSQNPRHKITKRGQNVTFRCDPISEHNRLYWYRQTLGQGPEFLTYFQNEAQLEKSRLLSDRFSAERPKGSFSTLEIQRTEQGDSAMYLCASSDAGRTGGTGELFFGEGSRLTVL.

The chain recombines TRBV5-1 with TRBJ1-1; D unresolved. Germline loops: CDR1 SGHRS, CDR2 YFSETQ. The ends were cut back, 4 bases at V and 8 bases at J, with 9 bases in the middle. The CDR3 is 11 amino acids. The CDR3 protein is CASSTTGEAFF. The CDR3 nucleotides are TGCGCCAGCAGCACCACGGGGGAAGCTTTCTTT.

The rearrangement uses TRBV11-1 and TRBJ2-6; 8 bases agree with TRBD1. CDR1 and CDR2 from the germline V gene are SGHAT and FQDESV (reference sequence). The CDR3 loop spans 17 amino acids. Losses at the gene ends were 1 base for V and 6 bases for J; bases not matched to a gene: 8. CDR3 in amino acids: CASSLVCPDRVANVLTF. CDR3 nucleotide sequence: TGTGCCAGCAGCTTAGTTTGCCCGGACAGGGTGGCCAACGTCCTGACTTTC.

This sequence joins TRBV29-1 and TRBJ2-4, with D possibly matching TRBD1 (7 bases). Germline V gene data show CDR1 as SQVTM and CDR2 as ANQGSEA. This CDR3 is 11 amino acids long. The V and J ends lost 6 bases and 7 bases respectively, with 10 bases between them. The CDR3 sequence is CSVEGQNIQYF. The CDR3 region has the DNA TGCAGCGTGGAGGGACAGAACATTCAGTACTTC.

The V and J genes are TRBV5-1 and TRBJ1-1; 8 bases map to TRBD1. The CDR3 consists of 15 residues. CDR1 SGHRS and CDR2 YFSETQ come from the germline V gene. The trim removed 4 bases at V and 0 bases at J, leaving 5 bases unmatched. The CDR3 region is CASSTRTGMNTEAFF. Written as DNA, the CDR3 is TGCGCCAGCAGCACTCGGACAGGGATGAACACTGAAGCTTTCTTT.

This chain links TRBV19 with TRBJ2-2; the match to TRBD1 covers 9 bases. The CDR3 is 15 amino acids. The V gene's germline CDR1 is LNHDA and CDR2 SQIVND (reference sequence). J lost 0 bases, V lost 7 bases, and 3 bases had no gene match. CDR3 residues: CASTTGGSNTGELFF. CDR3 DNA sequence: TGTGCCAGTACTACAGGGGGCTCGAACACCGGGGAGCTGTTTTTT.

Here the CDR3 reads CASSEFSFLDRGDEQYF. The CDR3 bases are TGTGCCAGCAGTGAATTCTCCTTTCTCGACAGGGGAGACGAGCAGTACTTC. The J gene is TRBJ2-7, the V gene TRBV2; TRBD1 aligns across 8 bases. In germline, CDR1 is SNHLY, CDR2 FYNNEI. The ends lost 2 bases at V and 5 bases at J; junction bases unmatched: 14. The CDR3 is 17 amino acids.

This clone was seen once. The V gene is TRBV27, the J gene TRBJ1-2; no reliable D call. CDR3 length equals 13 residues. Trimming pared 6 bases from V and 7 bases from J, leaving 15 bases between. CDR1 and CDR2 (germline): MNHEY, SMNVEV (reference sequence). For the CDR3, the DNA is TGTGCCAGCAGAGTTCCGGGCCGGGGTGGCTACACCTTC. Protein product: CASRVPGRGGYTF.

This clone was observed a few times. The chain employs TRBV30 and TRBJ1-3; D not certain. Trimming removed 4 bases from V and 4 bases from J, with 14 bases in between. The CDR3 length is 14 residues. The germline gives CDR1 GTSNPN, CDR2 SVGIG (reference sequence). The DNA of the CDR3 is TGTGCCTGGAAACTTCCGGTTTGGGGAAACACCATATATTTT. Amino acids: CAWKLPVWGNTIYF.

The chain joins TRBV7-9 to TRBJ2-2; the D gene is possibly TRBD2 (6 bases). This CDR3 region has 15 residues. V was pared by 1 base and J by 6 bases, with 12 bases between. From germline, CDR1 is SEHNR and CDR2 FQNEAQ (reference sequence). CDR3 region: CASSLEGTFAGELFF. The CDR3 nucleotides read TGTGCCAGCAGCTTAGAAGGGACTTTCGCCGGGGAGCTGTTTTTT.

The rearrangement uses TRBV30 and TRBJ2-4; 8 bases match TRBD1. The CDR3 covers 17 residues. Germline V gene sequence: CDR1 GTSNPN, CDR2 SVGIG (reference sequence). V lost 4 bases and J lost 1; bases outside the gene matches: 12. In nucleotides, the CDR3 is TGTGCCTGGACCCTTGGGGTGACAGGGGACGCCAAAAACATTCAGTACTTC. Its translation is CAWTLGVTGDAKNIQYF.

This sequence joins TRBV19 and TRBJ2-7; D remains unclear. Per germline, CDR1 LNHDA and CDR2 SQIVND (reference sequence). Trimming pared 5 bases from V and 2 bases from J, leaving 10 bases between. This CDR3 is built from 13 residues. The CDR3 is CASSHARAYEQYF. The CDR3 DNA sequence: TGTGCCAGTAGTCATGCGCGAGCCTACGAGCAGTACTTC.

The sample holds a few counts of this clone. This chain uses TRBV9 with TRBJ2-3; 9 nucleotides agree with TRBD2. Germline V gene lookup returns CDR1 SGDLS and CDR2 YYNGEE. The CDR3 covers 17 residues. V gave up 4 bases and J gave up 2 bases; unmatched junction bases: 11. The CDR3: CASSPSGSGGHTDTQYF. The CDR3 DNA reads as TGTGCCAGCAGCCCCTCGGGTAGCGGGGGCCACACAGATACGCAGTATTTT.

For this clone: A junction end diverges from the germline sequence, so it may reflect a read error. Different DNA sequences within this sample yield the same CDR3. The CDR3 DNA sequence: TGTGCCAGCAGCAGGGGTTACACCTACGAGCAATACTTC. Translated, it gives CASSRGYTYEQYF. V is TRBV5-8 and J is TRBJ2-7, with TRBD1 as a possible D gene (5 bases). The V gene's germline CDR1 is SGHTS and CDR2 YDEGEE. The CDR3 length is 13 residues.

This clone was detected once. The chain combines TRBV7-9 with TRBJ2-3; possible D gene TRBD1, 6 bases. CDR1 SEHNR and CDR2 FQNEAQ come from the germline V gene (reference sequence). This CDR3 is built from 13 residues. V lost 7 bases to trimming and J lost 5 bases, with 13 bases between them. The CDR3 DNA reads TGTGCCAGCACGCCAGGGGCGGTAGATACGCAGTATTTT. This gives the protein CASTPGAVDTQYF. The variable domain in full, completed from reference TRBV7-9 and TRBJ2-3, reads DTGVSQNPRHKITKRGQNVTFRCDPISEHNRLYWYRQTLGQGPEFLTYFQNEAQLEKSRLLSDRFSAERPKGSFSTLEIQRTEQGDSAMYLCASTPGAVDTQYFGPGTRLTVL.